The next 5 T cell receptor beta chains were all read from a single sample in a study of Graves' ophthalmopathy and Graves' hyperthyroidism. Amplification targeted the TCR beta CDR3 regions, with RNA transcripts as the source material. An initial RT-PCR round employing HTBI primers preceded a second-round multiplex PCR. TCRdb called the multiplex PCR reads again in MiXCR, with one record for every CDR3 protein. The repertoire holds 300,000 to 400,000 distinct CDR3 sequences, with roughly 15% as singletons. Sequenced sample: peripheral blood. The receptors come from an adult man with Graves' ophthalmopathy.

This clonotype showed up many times. V gene TRBV6-2 or TRBV6-3 combines with J gene TRBJ2-7, with D uncertain. The V end was cut by 7 bases, the J end by 0 bases, with 7 bases between. The CDR3 has 12 residues. Germline CDR1 reads MNHEY; CDR2 reads SVGEGT. The chain's CDR3 is CASNSISYEQYF. In nucleotides, the CDR3 is TGTGCCAGCAATAGTATCTCCTACGAGCAGTACTTC.

This clonotype came up many times. This rearrangement joins TRBV6-5 to TRBJ1-6; D is unresolved. This CDR3 spans 17 amino acids. CDR1 and CDR2 from the germline V gene are MNHEY and SVGAGI. Trimming stripped 0 bases from V and 4 bases from J, with 13 bases between. The CDR3 nucleotides are TGTGCCAGCAGTTACTCTTTTGAGGACCGATATAATTCACCCCTCCACTTT. Translation gives CASSYSFEDRYNSPLHF.

This clonotype was observed a handful of times. The chain carries TRBV30 and TRBJ2-4; D ambiguous. Trimming took 2 bases from V and 1 from J, leaving 6 bases between them. The CDR3 has 13 residues. CDR1 is GTSNPN, CDR2 SVGIG, per germline (reference sequence). CDR3 loop: CAWSHGAKNIQYF. CDR3 DNA sequence: TGTGCCTGGAGTCATGGGGCCAAAAACATTCAGTACTTC.

In DNA, the CDR3 is TGTGCCATATCTACAGGGGGCGCGTACACTGAAGCTTTCTTT. It codes for CAISTGGAYTEAFF. The rearrangement links TRBV28 to TRBJ1-1, with 9 bases aligning to TRBD1. CDR1 MDHEN and CDR2 SYDVKM come from the germline V gene. This CDR3 has 14 amino acids. The trim removed 10 bases at V and 3 bases at J, leaving 9 bases unmatched.

This clonotype was seen ten or more times. The rearrangement joins TRBV11-2 to TRBJ1-1; unclear D gene. The CDR3 is 16 residues long. In germline, CDR1 is SGHAT, CDR2 FQNNGV. The V gene lost 1 base and the J gene lost 4 bases, with 16 bases spanning the gap. CDR3 nucleotide sequence: TGTGCCAGCAGCTTAGGTCCGGCCCTTATGAGCACTGAAGCTTTCTTT. As protein: CASSLGPALMSTEAFF.